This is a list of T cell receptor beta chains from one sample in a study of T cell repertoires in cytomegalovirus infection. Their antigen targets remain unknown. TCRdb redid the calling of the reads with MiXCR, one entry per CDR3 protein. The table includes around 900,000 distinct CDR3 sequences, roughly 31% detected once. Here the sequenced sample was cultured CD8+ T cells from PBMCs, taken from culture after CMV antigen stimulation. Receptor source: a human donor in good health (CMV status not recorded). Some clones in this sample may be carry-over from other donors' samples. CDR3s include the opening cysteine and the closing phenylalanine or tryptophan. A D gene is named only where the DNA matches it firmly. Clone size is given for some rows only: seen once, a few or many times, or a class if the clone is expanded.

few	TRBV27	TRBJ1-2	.	CASARPWDGYTF	TGTGCCAGCGCCCGCCCATGGGATGGCTACACCTTC
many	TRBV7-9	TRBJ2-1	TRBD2	CASSLTGGRYNEQFF	TGTGCCAGCAGCTTGACGGGGGGACGCTACAATGAGCAGTTCTTC
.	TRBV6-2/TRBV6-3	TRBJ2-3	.	CASSPGTHTRTDTQYF	TGTGCCAGCAGTCCCGGGACCCATACCCGCACAGATACGCAGTATTTT
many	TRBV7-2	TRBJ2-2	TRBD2	CASSLPEGLLNTGELFF	TGTGCCAGCAGTTTACCCGAGGGACTATTAAACACCGGGGAGCTGTTTTTT
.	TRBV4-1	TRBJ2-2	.	CASSQDRRDRTSHYTGELFF	TGCGCCAGCAGCCAAGATCGCAGGGATCGGACCTCGCATTACACCGGGGAGCTGTTTTTT
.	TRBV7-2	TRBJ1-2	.	CASSLGGEGGYTF	TGTGCCAGCAGCTTAGGGGGGGAAGGTGGCTACACCTTC
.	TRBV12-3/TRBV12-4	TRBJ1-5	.	CASSLGRMNQPQHF	TGTGCCAGCAGTTTAGGGCGGATGAATCAGCCCCAGCATTTT
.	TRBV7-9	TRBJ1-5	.	CASSYGQYGGNQPQHF	TGTGCCAGCAGCTACGGGCAGTACGGGGGCAATCAGCCCCAGCATTTT
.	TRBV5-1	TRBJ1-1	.	CASSPNPHRGQHGTEAFF	TGCGCCAGCAGCCCAAACCCCCACCGCGGCCAGCATGGCACTGAAGCTTTCTTT
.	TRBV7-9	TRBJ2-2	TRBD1	CASTQTGFGAGELFF	TGTGCCAGCACCCAGACAGGGTTCGGTGCCGGGGAGCTGTTTTTT
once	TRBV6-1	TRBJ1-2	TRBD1	CASSEWPKHRGYGYTF	TGTGCCAGCAGTGAATGGCCAAAGCACAGGGGATATGGCTACACCTTC
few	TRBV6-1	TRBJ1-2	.	CASRAGDYGYTF	TGTGCCAGCAGAGCAGGGGACTATGGCTACACCTTC
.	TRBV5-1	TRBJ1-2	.	CASSLDGSSNYGYTF	TGCGCCAGCAGCTTGGATGGGAGCTCTAACTATGGCTACACCTTC
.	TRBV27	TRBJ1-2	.	CASRTGEGYGYTF	TGTGCCAGCAGAACAGGCGAGGGCTATGGCTACACCTTC
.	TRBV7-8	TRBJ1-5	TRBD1	CASSFDRVLSNQPQHF	TGTGCCAGCAGCTTCGACAGGGTCCTCAGCAATCAGCCCCAGCATTTT
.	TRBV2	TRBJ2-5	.	CASSGGPEQETQYF	TGTGCCAGCAGTGGAGGGCCTGAGCAAGAGACCCAGTACTTC
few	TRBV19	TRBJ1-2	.	CASSIGGQNLANYGYTF	TGTGCCAGTAGTATCGGCGGACAGAACTTAGCTAACTATGGCTACACCTTC
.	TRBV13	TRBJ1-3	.	CASSAAGTSTGNTIYF	TGTGCCAGCAGCGCCGCCGGGACAAGCACTGGAAACACCATATATTTT
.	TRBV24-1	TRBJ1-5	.	CATSGPRYQPQHF	TGTGCCACCAGTGGACCGCGGTATCAGCCCCAGCATTTT
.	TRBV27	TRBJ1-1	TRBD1	CASSPGTASTRAFF	TGTGCCAGCAGTCCCGGGACAGCCTCCACCCGAGCTTTCTTT
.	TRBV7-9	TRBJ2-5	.	CASSSPAQWAETQYF	TGTGCCAGCAGCTCCCCCGCACAGTGGGCAGAGACCCAGTACTTC
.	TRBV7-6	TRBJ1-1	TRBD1	CASSLADRVWNTEAFF	TGTGCCAGCAGCTTAGCGGACAGGGTTTGGAACACTGAAGCTTTCTTT
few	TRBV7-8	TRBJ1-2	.	CASSLYVPALRDYGYTF	TGTGCCAGCAGCTTATACGTACCGGCCCTCCGGGACTATGGCTACACCTTC
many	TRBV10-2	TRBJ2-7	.	CASSEGRAYEQYF	TGTGCCAGCAGTGAGGGCAGGGCCTACGAGCAGTACTTC
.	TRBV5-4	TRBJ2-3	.	CASSLEFSDTDTQYF	TGTGCCAGCAGCTTGGAGTTTAGCGACACAGATACGCAGTATTTT
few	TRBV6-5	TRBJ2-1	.	CASSFWTEGEQFF	TGTGCCAGCAGTTTTTGGACAGAGGGTGAGCAGTTCTTC
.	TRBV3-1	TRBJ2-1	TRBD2	CASSPRLAGEQFF	TGTGCCAGCAGCCCAAGACTAGCGGGGGAGCAGTTCTTC
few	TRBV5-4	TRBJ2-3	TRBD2	CASSLAPTSGGITDTQYF	TGTGCCAGCAGCTTGGCCCCCACTAGCGGGGGGATAACAGATACGCAGTATTTT
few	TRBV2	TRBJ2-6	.	CASSRGIPGANVLTF	TGTGCCAGCAGTCGCGGAATCCCTGGGGCCAACGTCCTGACTTTC
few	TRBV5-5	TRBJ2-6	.	CASSLETGWSGANVLTF	TGTGCCAGCAGCTTGGAAACAGGGTGGTCTGGGGCCAACGTCCTGACTTTC
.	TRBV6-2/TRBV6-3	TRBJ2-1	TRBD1	CATVTGTGTREQFF	TGTGCCACCGTAACCGGGACAGGGACCAGAGAGCAGTTCTTC
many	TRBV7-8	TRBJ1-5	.	CASKPLEISNQPQHF	TGTGCCAGCAAGCCCTTGGAGATTAGCAATCAGCCCCAGCATTTT
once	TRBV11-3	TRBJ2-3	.	CVSSPGDSTDTQYF	TGTGTCAGCAGCCCAGGGGACAGCACAGATACGCAGTATTTT
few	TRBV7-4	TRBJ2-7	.	CASSAIGSSYEQYF	TGTGCCAGCAGCGCCATAGGGAGCTCCTACGAGCAGTACTTC
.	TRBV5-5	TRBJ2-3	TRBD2	CASSFLTWTSGPDTQYF	TGTGCCAGCAGCTTCCTCACCTGGACTAGCGGGCCGGATACGCAGTATTTT
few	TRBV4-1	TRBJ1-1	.	CASSPHRESTEAFF	TGCGCCAGCAGCCCCCACAGGGAATCCACTGAAGCTTTCTTT
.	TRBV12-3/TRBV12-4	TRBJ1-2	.	CASSAILGYGYTF	TGTGCCAGCAGTGCAATCCTGGGCTATGGCTACACCTTC
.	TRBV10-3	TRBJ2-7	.	CAISGPSGGTPYEQYF	TGTGCCATCAGTGGCCCCTCTGGGGGGACACCCTACGAGCAGTACTTC
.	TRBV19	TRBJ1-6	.	CASSGSIGGNSPLHF	TGTGCCAGTAGTGGAAGCATTGGGGGCAATTCACCCCTCCACTTT
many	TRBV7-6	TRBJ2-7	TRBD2	CASSPPGLAYEQYF	TGTGCCAGCAGCCCCCCGGGACTAGCTTACGAGCAGTACTTC
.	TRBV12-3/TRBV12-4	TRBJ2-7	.	CASSRSTLDEQYF	TGTGCCAGCAGTCGGAGTACCCTAGACGAGCAGTACTTC
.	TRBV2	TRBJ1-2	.	CASMGLRDIQYGYTF	TGTGCCAGCATGGGCCTAAGGGACATCCAATATGGCTACACCTTC
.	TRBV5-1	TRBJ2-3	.	CASRDKSTDTQYF	TGCGCCAGCAGGGACAAGAGCACAGATACGCAGTATTTT